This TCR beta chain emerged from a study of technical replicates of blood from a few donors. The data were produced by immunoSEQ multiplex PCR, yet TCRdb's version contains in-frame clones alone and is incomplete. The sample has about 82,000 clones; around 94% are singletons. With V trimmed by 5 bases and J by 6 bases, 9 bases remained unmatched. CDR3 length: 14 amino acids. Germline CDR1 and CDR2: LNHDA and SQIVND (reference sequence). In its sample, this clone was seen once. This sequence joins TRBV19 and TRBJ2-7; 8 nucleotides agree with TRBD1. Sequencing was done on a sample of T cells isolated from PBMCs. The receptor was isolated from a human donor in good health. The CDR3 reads CASSEDRVSAEQYF. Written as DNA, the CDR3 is TGTGCCAGTAGTGAGGACAGGGTGTCTGCCGAGCAGTACTTC.